This TCR beta chain appears in the sequencing data of a study of blood T cell repertoires in COVID-19. Study background: PBMCs, B-cell-depleted T cells, or T cells were the source of the cDNA or gDNA that made up the material.

The germline V gene encodes CDR1 MDHEN and CDR2 SYDVKM. J was trimmed by 4 bases and V by 8 bases; bases with no gene match: 13. The CDR3 spans 15 residues. Cohorts were determined from participant-reported clinical history. The repertoire was sequenced with immunoSEQ multiplex PCR; TCRdb's copy has only in-frame clones and lacks some. The sample consists of approximately 290,000 clones, approximately 83% of them appearing once. The sample comprised PBMCs or T cells enriched from blood (not recorded which). The chain links TRBV28 to TRBJ1-2, with 7 bases lining up with TRBD1. The clonotype comes from a woman younger than 45 who had recovered from COVID-19. The CDR3 loop is CASRSEQGKVYGYTF. As DNA, the CDR3 is TGTGCCAGCCGATCAGAACAGGGGAAGGTCTATGGCTACACCTTC.